These 22 T cell receptor beta chains share one sample of origin, sequenced in a study of T cell clusters in autoimmune cytopenias. Multiplex touch-down PCR amplified TRB using TRB-A and TRB-B pools in one tube. TCRdb reworked the multiplex PCR reads into one entry per CDR3 protein, no DNA. The sample has approximately 700 distinct CDR3 sequences, and its top ten clones hold about 35%. TRB amplification used approximately 250 ng of peripheral blood genomic DNA. These data are also associated with another study on T cell repertoires in aging, cancer and after chemotherapy.

Sequenced material: peripheral blood. The receptor source for this set is a human donor with an autoimmune cytopenia or autoimmune hepatitis (not recorded which).

Measured by frequency, this clonotype is medium-sized. The genes are TRBV15 and TRBJ2-3; the D gene TCRdb calls, TRBD1, cannot be checked with no DNA. Germline CDR1 and CDR2: LNHNV and YYDKDF (reference sequence). CDR3 length: 21 residues. The chain's CDR3 is CATSRDGRRGPSPLSTDTQYF.

By frequency, this clonotype is medium-sized. The chain employs TRBV5-1 and TRBJ2-7. Looked up from germline, CDR1 is SGHRS and CDR2 is YFSETQ. The CDR3 runs 11 residues. This CDR3 reads CASSLANEQYF.

This clonotype registers medium-sized (0.01 to 0.1%) by frequency. This CDR3 is CASSESGRQGHEQYF. This rearrangement joins TRBV10-1 to TRBJ2-7; as DNA is missing, the TRBD2 call by TCRdb cannot be tested. Per germline, CDR1 WNHNN and CDR2 SYGVQD (reference sequence). The CDR3 contains 15 residues.

Frequency places this clonotype as medium-sized. The chain has TRBV5-8 and TRBJ2-5; the TCRdb D gene call, TRBD2, has no DNA to confirm it. CDR1 is SGHTS, CDR2 YDEGEE, per germline. The CDR3 is 15 amino acids. CDR3 region: CASSLLGGSKETQYF.

By frequency, this clonotype registers medium-sized. The chain has TRBV6-6 and TRBJ2-3; TCRdb outputs TRBD2, but without DNA this stays unchecked. The germline gives CDR1 MNHNY, CDR2 SVGAGI (reference sequence). The CDR3 loop spans 19 amino acids. The CDR3 sequence is CASSYPGTSGRVSTDTQYF.

This clonotype counts as hyperexpanded (1% or more) by frequency. The V and J genes are TRBV20-1 and TRBJ2-1; the D call from TCRdb, TRBD1, cannot be confirmed without DNA. CDR1 is DFQATT and CDR2 is SNEGSKA in the germline V gene (reference sequence). The CDR3 is made up of 13 amino acids. CDR3: CSIKRGGYNEQFF.

The chain is built from TRBV5-6 and TRBJ1-6; TCRdb designates TRBD1, a call that cannot be tested without DNA. The V gene's germline CDR1 is SGHDT and CDR2 YYEEEE. The CDR3 loop spans 13 amino acids. The CDR3: CASRDISNSPLHF.

This clonotype ranks as medium-sized in terms of frequency. The rearrangement uses TRBV6-5 and TRBJ1-3; TCRdb names TRBD1, which stays unverified in the absence of DNA. The CDR3 loop spans 18 amino acids. From germline, CDR1 is MNHEY and CDR2 SVGAGI. CDR3 loop: CASSYGAGKVYSGNTIYF.

This CDR3 reads CASSLEDRGETQYF. J is TRBJ2-5 and V is TRBV5-1; the D gene TCRdb calls, TRBD1, cannot be checked with no DNA. CDR1 SGHRS and CDR2 YFSETQ come from the germline V gene. This CDR3 is built from 14 residues. Complete variable domain (other parts from reference TRBV5-1 and TRBJ2-5): KAGVTQTPRYLIKTRGQQVTLSCSPISGHRSVSWYQQTPGQGLQFLFEYFSETQRNKGNFPGRFSGRQFSNSRSEMNVSTLELGDSALYLCASSLEDRGETQYFGPGTRLLVL.

Frequency places this clonotype as medium-sized. The chain links TRBV19 to TRBJ2-3; absent DNA, TCRdb's TRBD1 call cannot be checked. The CDR3 covers 16 residues. The germline V gene has CDR1 LNHDA and CDR2 SQIVND (reference sequence). The CDR3: CASSMGRGGLTDTQYF. The whole variable domain, filled in from reference TRBV19 and TRBJ2-3, reads DGGITQSPKYLFRKEGQNVTLSCEQNLNHDAMYWYRQDPGQGLRLIYYSQIVNDFQKGDIAEGYSVSREKKESFPLTVTSAQKNPTAFYLCASSMGRGGLTDTQYFGPGTRLTVL.

CDR3 loop: CASNSGRPGYNEQFF. The chain links TRBV11-2 to TRBJ2-1; TCRdb lists TRBD2, though no DNA is available to test this call. This CDR3 region has 15 residues. Germline-derived CDR1 and CDR2 are SGHAT and FQNNGV.

The chain is built from TRBV14 and TRBJ2-2; TCRdb's D call, TRBD1, is unchecked because there is no DNA. Germline values: CDR1 SGHDN, CDR2 FVKESK. The CDR3 has 16 residues. The CDR3 is CASSSPGLANTGELFF.

This clonotype is medium-sized by frequency. This chain uses TRBV24-1 with TRBJ2-1; the TCRdb D gene call, TRBD2, has no DNA to confirm it. The CDR3 has 18 residues. CDR1 and CDR2 (germline): KGHDR, SFDVKD. CDR3 sequence reads: CATSDSTSGRASYNEQFF.

The chain has TRBV28 and TRBJ2-1. Germline CDR1 reads MDHEN; CDR2 reads SYDVKM. The CDR3 sequence is 15 residues long. The CDR3 protein is CASSISMSYNNEQFF.

The chain combines TRBV5-6 with TRBJ2-7; the D call of TRBD1 rests on TCRdb alone, since no DNA is present to check it. The CDR3 totals 13 residues. Germline values: CDR1 SGHDT, CDR2 YYEEEE. CDR3 loop: CASRQDRGHEQYF.

In terms of frequency, this clonotype is large (0.1 to 1%). The chain carries TRBV5-6 and TRBJ2-7. This CDR3 has 14 amino acids. The germline gives CDR1 SGHDT, CDR2 YYEEEE. CDR3 sequence: CASSLGGDFYEQYF.

This clonotype is labeled medium-sized (0.01 to 0.1%) based on frequency. J is TRBJ1-1 and V is TRBV10-2. Germline loops: CDR1 WSHSY, CDR2 SAAADI. This CDR3 has 14 residues. The CDR3: CASSDGQLNTEAFF.

This clonotype shows up as large by frequency. The chain recombines TRBV6-6 with TRBJ1-5; TCRdb designates TRBD1, a call that cannot be tested without DNA. This CDR3 comprises 14 residues. The germline CDR1 and CDR2 sequences are MNHNY and SVGAGI (reference sequence). CDR3: CASRPDSSNQPQHF.

This clonotype is identified as medium-sized (0.01 to 0.1%) from frequency. The chain couples TRBV28 to TRBJ2-7; TCRdb's D call of TRBD1 is untestable without DNA. The CDR3 consists of 13 residues. Germline V CDR1 and CDR2: MDHEN, SYDVKM. The CDR3 protein is CASRRDRGHEQYF.

This clonotype is identified as hyperexpanded from frequency. This chain links TRBV5-5 with TRBJ1-1; there is no DNA to check the TCRdb D call of TRBD1. Germline V gene sequence: CDR1 SGHKS, CDR2 YYEKEE (reference sequence). This CDR3 region has 13 residues. CDR3: CASSAQGDTEAFF.

Its frequency marks this clonotype as large (0.1 to 1%). The CDR3 loop reads CASRSTERYNEQFF. V is TRBV27 and J is TRBJ2-1; TCRdb gives TRBD1 as the D gene, but with no DNA this cannot be confirmed. This CDR3 region has 14 residues. Germline-derived CDR1 and CDR2 are MNHEY and SMNVEV (reference sequence).

By frequency, this clonotype registers large. This chain links TRBV12-3 or TRBV12-4 with TRBJ2-7; lacking DNA, the TRBD1 call made by TCRdb goes unchecked. The CDR3 covers 16 residues. The CDR3 protein is CASSPQGTLSTYEQYF.